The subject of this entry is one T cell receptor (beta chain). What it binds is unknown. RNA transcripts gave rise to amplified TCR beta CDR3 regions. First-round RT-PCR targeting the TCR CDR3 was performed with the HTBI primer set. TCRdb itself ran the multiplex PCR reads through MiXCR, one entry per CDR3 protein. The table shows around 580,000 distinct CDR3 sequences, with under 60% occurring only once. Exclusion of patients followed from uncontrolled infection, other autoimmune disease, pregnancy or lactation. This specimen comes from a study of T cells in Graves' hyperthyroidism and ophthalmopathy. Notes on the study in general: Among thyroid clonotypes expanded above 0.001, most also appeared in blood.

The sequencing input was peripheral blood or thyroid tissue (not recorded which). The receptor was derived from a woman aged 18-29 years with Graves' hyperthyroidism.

CDR3 in amino acids: CASSLRGLAASYEQYF. In nucleotides, the CDR3 is TGTGCCAGCAGCCTAAGGGGACTAGCCGCCTCCTACGAGCAGTACTTC. This chain connects TRBV7-2 to TRBJ2-7; 9 bases align to TRBD2. Germline V gene lookup returns CDR1 SGHTA and CDR2 FQGNSA. With 5 bases clipped from V and 0 bases from J, the junction kept 8 bases outside the gene matches. The CDR3 is 16 residues long.